This TCR beta chain was obtained from a study of CD8 T cells in ankylosing spondylitis. Quantitative barcoded 5'-RACE was used to prepare TCR beta libraries. TCRdb re-called the 5' RACE reads with MiXCR, one entry per CDR3 protein. Among approximately 140,000 distinct CDR3 sequences listed, around 45% were seen once. Germline CDR1 SGHVS, CDR2 FQNEAQ. This CDR3 has 14 residues. With V trimmed by 5 bases and J by 2 bases, 4 bases remained unmatched. The chain combines TRBV7-8 with TRBJ1-2; 8 bases are a match to TRBD1. This TCR derives from a male donor with ankylosing spondylitis. The sequencing sample was made of synovial fluid, either unsorted or a sorted T cell fraction (not recorded which). The CDR3 spells CASSPRDRNYGYTF. The CDR3 coding sequence is TGTGCCAGCAGCCCCCGGGACAGGAACTATGGCTACACCTTC. Drawing the rest from reference TRBV7-8 and TRBJ1-2, the complete variable domain is GAGVSQSPRYKVAKRGQDVALRCDPISGHVSLFWYQQALGQGPEFLTYFQNEAQLDKSGLPSDRFFAERPEGSVSTLKIQRTQQEDSAVYLCASSPRDRNYGYTFGSGTRLTVV.